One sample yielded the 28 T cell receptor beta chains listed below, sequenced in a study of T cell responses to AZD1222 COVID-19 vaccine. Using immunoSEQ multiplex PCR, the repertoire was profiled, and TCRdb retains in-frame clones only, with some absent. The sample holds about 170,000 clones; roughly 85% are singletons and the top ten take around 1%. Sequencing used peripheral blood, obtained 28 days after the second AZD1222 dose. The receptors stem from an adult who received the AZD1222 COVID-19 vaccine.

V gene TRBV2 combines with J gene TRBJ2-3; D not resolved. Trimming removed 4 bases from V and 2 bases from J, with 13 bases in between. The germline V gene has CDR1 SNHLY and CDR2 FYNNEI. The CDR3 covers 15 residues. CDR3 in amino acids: CASSGTGRITDTQYF. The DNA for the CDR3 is TGTGCCAGCAGTGGAACGGGCAGAATCACAGATACGCAGTATTTT.

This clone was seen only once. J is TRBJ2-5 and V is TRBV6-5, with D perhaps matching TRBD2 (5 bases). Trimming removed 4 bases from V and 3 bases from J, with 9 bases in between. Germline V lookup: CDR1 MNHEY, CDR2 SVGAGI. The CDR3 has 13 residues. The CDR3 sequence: CASSFGLKETQYF. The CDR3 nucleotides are TGTGCCAGCAGTTTCGGACTTAAAGAGACCCAGTACTTC.

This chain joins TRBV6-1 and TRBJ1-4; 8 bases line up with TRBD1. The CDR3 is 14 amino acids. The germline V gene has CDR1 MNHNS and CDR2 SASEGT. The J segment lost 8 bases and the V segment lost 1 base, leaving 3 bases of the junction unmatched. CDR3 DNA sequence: TGTGCCAGCAGTGAAGGGACAGGGAGGGAAAAACTGTTTTTT. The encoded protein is CASSEGTGREKLFF.

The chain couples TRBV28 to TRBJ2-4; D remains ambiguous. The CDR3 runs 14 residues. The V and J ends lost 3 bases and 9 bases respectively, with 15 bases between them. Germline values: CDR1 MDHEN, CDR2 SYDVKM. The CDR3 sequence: CASSLYRVDGIQYF. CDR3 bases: TGTGCCAGCAGTTTGTATCGCGTGGACGGCATTCAGTACTTC.

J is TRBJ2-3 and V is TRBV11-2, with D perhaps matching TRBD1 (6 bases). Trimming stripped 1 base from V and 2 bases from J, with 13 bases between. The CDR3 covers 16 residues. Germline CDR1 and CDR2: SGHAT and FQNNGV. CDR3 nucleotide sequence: TGTGCCAGCAGCTTAGGGAGAGGGGGTAACACAGATACGCAGTATTTT. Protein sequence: CASSLGRGGNTDTQYF.

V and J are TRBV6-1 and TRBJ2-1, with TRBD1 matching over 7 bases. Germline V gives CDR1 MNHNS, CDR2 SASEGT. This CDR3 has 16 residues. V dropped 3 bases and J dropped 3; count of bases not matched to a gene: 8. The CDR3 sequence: CASSDPDRLDYNEQFF. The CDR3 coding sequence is TGTGCCAGCAGTGACCCGGACAGGTTGGACTACAATGAGCAGTTCTTC.

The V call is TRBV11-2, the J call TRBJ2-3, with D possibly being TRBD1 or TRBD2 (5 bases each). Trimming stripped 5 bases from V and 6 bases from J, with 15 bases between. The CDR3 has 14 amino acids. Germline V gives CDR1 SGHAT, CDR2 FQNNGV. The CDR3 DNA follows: TGTGCCAGCAGCGAGGGACGGACCTTTGATACGCAGTATTTT. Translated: CASSEGRTFDTQYF. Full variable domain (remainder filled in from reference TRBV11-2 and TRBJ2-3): EAGVAQSPRYKIIEKRQSVAFWCNPISGHATLYWYQQILGQGPKLLIQFQNNGVVDDSQLPKDRFSAERLKGVDSTLKIQPAKLEDSAVYLCASSEGRTFDTQYFGPGTRLTVL.

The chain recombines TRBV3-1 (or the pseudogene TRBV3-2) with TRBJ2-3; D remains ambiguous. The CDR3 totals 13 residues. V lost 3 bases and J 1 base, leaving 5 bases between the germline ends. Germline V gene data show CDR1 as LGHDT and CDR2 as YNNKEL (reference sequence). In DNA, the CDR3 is TGTGCCAGCAGCCAGCACCGCACAGATACGCAGTATTTT. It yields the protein CASSQHRTDTQYF.

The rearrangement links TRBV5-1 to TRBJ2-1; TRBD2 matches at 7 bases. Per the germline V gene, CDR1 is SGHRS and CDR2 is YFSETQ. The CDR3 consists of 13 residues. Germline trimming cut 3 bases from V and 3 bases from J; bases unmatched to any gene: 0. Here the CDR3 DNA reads TGCGCCAGCAGCTGGACTAGCTACAATGAGCAGTTCTTC. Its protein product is CASSWTSYNEQFF.

The CDR3 region is CASSLTGGEQYF. The CDR3 nucleotides are TGTGCCAGCAGCTTGACCGGAGGCGAGCAGTACTTC. J is TRBJ2-7 and V is TRBV11-3, with a tentative D call TRBD2 (5 bases). CDR3 size: 12 residues. Looked up from germline, CDR1 is SGHNT and CDR2 is YENEEA. With 3 bases removed from V and 6 bases from J, the gap between germline ends came to 9 bases.

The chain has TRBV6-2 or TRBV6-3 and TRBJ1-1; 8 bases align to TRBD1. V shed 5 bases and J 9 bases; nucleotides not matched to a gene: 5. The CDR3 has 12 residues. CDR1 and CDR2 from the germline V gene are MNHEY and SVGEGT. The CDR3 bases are TGTGCCAGCAGTCTCAGGGGGCAGCAAGCTTTCTTT. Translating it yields CASSLRGQQAFF.

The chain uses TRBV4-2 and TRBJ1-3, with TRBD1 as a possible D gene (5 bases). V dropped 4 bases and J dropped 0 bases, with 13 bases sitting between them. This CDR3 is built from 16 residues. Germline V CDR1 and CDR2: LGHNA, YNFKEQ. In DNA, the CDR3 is TGTGCCAGCAGCCCACGGGACTCGAGCTCTGGAAACACCATATATTTT. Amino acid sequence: CASSPRDSSSGNTIYF.

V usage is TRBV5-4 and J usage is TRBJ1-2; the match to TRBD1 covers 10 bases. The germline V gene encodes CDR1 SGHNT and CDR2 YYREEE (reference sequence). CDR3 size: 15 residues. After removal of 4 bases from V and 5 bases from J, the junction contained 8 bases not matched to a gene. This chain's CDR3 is CASSPNPGQGYGYTF. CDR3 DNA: TGTGCCAGCAGCCCTAACCCGGGACAGGGGTATGGCTACACCTTC.

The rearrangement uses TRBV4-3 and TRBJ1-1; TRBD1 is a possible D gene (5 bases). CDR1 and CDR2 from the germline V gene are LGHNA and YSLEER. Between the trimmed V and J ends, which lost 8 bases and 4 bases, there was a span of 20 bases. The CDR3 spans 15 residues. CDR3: CASGRYDGGGTEAFF. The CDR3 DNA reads TGCGCCAGCGGACGGTACGATGGGGGAGGCACTGAAGCTTTCTTT.

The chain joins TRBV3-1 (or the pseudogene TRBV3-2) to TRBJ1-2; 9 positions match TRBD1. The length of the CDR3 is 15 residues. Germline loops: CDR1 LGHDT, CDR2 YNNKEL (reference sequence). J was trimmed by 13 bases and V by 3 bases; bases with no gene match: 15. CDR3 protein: CASSQVDRGWGRLTF. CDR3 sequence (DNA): TGTGCCAGCAGCCAGGTGGACAGGGGATGGGGGCGGCTCACCTTC.

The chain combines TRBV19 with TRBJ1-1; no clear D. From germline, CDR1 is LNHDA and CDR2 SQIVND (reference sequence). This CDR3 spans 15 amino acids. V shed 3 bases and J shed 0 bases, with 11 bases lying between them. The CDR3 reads CASSIMADLNTEAFF. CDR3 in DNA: TGTGCCAGTAGTATTATGGCAGATCTGAACACTGAAGCTTTCTTT.

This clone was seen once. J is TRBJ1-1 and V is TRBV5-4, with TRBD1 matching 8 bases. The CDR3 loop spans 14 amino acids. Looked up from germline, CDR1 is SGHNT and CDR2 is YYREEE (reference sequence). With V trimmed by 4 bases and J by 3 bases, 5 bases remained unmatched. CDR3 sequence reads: CASSPKDRDTEAFF. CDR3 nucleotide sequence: TGTGCCAGCAGCCCGAAGGACAGGGACACTGAAGCTTTCTTT.

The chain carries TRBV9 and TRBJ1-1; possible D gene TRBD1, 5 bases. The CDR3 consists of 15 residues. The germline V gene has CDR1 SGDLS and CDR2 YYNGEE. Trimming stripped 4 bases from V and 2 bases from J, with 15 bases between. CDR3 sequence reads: CASSPLEDINTEAFF. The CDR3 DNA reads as TGTGCCAGCAGCCCCCTGGAGGACATCAACACTGAAGCTTTCTTT.

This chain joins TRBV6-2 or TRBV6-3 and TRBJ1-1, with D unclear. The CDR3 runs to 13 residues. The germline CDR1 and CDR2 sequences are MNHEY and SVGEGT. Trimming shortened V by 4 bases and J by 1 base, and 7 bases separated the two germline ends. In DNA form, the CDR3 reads TGTGCCAGCAGTTGGGCAGAGAACACTGAAGCTTTCTTT. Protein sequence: CASSWAENTEAFF.

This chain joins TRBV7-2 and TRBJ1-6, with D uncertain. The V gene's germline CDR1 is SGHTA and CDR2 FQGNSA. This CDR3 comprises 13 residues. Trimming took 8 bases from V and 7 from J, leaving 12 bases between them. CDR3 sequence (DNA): TGTGCCAGCTCGATGATACAGAATTCACCCCTCCACTTT. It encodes CASSMIQNSPLHF.

CDR3: CASSRLGDSNQPQHF. CDR3 bases: TGTGCCAGCAGTCGACTAGGAGATAGCAATCAGCCCCAGCATTTT. The chain recombines TRBV6-2 or TRBV6-3 with TRBJ1-5; D gene unclear. The ends were cut back, 5 bases at V and 0 bases at J, with 11 bases in the middle. The CDR3 totals 15 residues. Germline CDR1 and CDR2: MNHEY and SVGEGT.

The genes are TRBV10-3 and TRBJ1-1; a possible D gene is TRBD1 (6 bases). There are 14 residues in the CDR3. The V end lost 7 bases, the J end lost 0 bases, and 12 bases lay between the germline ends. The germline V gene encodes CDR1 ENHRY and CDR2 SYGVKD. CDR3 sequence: CAIKGGRLNTEAFF. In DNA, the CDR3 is TGTGCCATCAAGGGGGGCAGACTGAACACTGAAGCTTTCTTT.

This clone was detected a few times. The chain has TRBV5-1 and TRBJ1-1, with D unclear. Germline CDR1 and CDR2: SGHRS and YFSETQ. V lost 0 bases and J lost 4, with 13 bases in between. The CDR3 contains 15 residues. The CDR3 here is CASSLEPIRSTEAFF. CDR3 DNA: TGCGCCAGCAGCTTGGAGCCAATCCGGAGCACTGAAGCTTTCTTT.

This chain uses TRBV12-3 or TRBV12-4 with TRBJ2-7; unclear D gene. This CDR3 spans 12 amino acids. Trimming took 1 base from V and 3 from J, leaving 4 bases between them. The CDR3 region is CASSLGIYEQYF. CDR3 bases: TGTGCCAGCAGTTTAGGAATCTACGAGCAGTACTTC.

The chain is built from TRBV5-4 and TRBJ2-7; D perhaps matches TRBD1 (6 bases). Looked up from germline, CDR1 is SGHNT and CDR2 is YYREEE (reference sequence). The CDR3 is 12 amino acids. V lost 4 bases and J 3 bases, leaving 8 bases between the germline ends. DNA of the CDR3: TGTGCCAGCAGCAACAGGGACTACGAGCAGTACTTC. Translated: CASSNRDYEQYF.

The CDR3 DNA follows: TGTGCCAGCAGAGGGACAGAACAAGAGACCCAGTACTTC. Protein: CASRGTEQETQYF. The V and J genes are TRBV6-5 and TRBJ2-5, with 7 bases identical to TRBD1. Germline assignment: CDR1 MNHEY and CDR2 SVGAGI. V shed 6 bases and J 2 bases; nucleotides not matched to a gene: 3. The CDR3 is made up of 13 amino acids.

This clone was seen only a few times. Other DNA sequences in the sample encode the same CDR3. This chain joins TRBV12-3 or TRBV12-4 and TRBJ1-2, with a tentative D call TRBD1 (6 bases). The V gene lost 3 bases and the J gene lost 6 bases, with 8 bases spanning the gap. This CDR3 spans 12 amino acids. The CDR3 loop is CASSFTGNGYTF. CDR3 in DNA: TGTGCCAGCAGTTTTACAGGGAATGGCTACACCTTC.

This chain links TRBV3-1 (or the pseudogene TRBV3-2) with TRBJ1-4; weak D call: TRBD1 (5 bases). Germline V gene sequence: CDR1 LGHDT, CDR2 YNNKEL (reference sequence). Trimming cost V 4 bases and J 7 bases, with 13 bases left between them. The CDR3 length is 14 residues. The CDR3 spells CASSLRVRGEKLFF. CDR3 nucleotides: TGTGCCAGCAGCCTCAGGGTCAGAGGTGAAAAACTGTTTTTT.